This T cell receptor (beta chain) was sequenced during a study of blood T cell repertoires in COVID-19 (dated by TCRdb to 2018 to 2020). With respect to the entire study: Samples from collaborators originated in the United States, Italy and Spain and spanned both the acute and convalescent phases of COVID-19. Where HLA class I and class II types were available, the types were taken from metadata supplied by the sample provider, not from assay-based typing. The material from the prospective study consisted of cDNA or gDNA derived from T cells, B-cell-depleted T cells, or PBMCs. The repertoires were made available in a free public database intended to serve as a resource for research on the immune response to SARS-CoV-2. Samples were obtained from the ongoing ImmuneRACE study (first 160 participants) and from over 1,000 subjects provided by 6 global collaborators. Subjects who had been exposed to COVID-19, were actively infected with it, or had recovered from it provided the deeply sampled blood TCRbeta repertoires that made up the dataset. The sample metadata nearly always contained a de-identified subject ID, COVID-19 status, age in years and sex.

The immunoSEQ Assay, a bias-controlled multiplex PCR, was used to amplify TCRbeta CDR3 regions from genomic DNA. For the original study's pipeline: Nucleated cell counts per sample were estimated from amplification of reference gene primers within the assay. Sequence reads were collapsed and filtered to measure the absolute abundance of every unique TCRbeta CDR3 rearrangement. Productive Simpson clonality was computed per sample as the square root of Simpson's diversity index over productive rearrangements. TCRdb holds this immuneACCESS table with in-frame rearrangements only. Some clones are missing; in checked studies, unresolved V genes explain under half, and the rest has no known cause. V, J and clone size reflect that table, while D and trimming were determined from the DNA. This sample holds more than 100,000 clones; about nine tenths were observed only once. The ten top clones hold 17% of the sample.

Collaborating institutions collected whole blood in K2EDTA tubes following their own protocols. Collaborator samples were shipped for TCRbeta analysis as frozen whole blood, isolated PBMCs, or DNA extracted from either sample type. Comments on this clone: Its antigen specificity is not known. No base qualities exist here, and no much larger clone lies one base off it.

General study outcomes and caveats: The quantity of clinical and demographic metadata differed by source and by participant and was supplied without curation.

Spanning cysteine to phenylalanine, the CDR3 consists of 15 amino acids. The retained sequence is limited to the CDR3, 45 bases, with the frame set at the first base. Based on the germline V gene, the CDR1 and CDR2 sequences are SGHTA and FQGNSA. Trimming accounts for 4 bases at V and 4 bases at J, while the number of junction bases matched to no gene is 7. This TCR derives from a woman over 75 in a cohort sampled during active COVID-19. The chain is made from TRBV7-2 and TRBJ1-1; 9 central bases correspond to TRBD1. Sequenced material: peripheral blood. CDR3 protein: CASSSEQGASTEAFF. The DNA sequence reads TGTGCCAGCAGCTCCGAACAGGGGGCGAGCACTGAAGCTTTCTTT.